Following are 7 T cell receptor beta chains from one sample sequenced in a study of beta chain features in type 1 diabetes. Investigators reverse transcribed all isolated RNA, so they sequenced expressed TCRB transcripts. The repertoire was sequenced with immunoSEQ multiplex PCR; TCRdb's copy has only in-frame clones and lacks some. Of around 450,000 clones in the sample, approximately 10% were seen once. Sequences were obtained from naive CD4+ T cells from blood. The receptor source for this set is a woman aged 18-29 years in good health.

This clone was detected only a few times. The CDR3 sequence: CASSPGASYNSPLHF. CDR3 nucleotides: TGTGCCAGCAGCCCGGGGGCTTCCTATAATTCACCCCTCCACTTT. The chain recombines TRBV7-9 with TRBJ1-6, with D possibly matching TRBD1 (6 bases). This CDR3 is 15 amino acids long. Trimming shortened V by 5 bases and J by 1 base, and 9 bases separated the two germline ends. Germline loops: CDR1 SEHNR, CDR2 FQNEAQ (reference sequence).

This chain joins TRBV30 and TRBJ2-2, with a possible D match to TRBD1 (6 bases). The CDR3 has 14 amino acids. Trimming took 0 bases from V and 4 from J, leaving 9 bases between them. From germline, CDR1 is GTSNPN and CDR2 SVGIG (reference sequence). This CDR3 reads CAWSVVGGTGELFF. CDR3 DNA sequence: TGTGCCTGGAGTGTCGTAGGGGGCACCGGGGAGCTGTTTTTT.

Only a few counts were recorded for this clone. The rearrangement links TRBV15 to TRBJ1-4; 7 bases match TRBD1. Losses at the gene ends were 0 bases for V and 7 bases for J; bases not matched to a gene: 5. CDR3 length equals 15 residues. The germline V gene has CDR1 LNHNV and CDR2 YYDKDF (reference sequence). CDR3: CATSRDETGVEKLFF. In DNA form, the CDR3 reads TGTGCCACCAGCAGAGATGAAACAGGGGTTGAAAAACTGTTTTTT.

J is TRBJ2-2 and V is TRBV30; 16 bases align to TRBD2. Germline V gene sequence: CDR1 GTSNPN, CDR2 SVGIG (reference sequence). CDR3 size: 19 residues. V dropped 0 bases and J dropped 7; count of bases not matched to a gene: 11. The DNA for the CDR3 is TGTGCCTGGAGTGTGTATGGGACTAGCGGGAGGGCCCTTCACGGGGAGCTGTTTTTT. This translates into CAWSVYGTSGRALHGELFF.

J is TRBJ2-1 and V is TRBV6-5, with 7 positions matching TRBD2. Per germline, CDR1 MNHEY and CDR2 SVGAGI. The CDR3 runs 14 residues. With 8 bases clipped from V and 4 bases from J, the junction kept 8 bases outside the gene matches. CDR3 sequence (DNA): TGTGCCAGCGCCGGGACTACCATTTACAATGAGCAGTTCTTC. Its translation is CASAGTTIYNEQFF.

This clone was counted between two and nine times. V is TRBV25-1 and J is TRBJ2-1, with 8 nucleotides matching TRBD2. The germline V gene encodes CDR1 MGHDK and CDR2 SYGVNS. This CDR3 contains 15 residues. After removal of 8 bases from V and 6 bases from J, the junction contained 12 bases not matched to a gene. CDR3 sequence (DNA): TGTGCCAGCGCCGATAGCGGGAATTGGGGCAATGAGCAGTTCTTC. It translates to CASADSGNWGNEQFF.

V and J are TRBV5-1 and TRBJ2-1; 16 bases map to TRBD2. CDR1 and CDR2 (germline): SGHRS, YFSETQ. CDR3 length equals 18 residues. V trimming: 1 base; J trimming: 4 bases; junction bases outside the gene matches: 5. CDR3 in amino acids: CASSLPGTSGRAYNEQFF. The CDR3 DNA is TGCGCCAGCAGCTTGCCCGGGACTAGCGGGAGGGCTTACAATGAGCAGTTCTTC. Full variable domain (remainder filled in from reference TRBV5-1 and TRBJ2-1): KAGVTQTPRYLIKTRGQQVTLSCSPISGHRSVSWYQQTPGQGLQFLFEYFSETQRNKGNFPGRFSGRQFSNSRSEMNVSTLELGDSALYLCASSLPGTSGRAYNEQFFGPGTRLTVL.